The 3 T cell receptor beta chains below all came from one sample that was sequenced in a study of identical twins. TCRdb re-analysed the 5' RACE reads in MiXCR, keeping a single row per CDR3 protein. The table shows hundreds of thousands of distinct CDR3 sequences, with less than 25% occurring only once. The sample was also linked to a second study, of T cells expressing NK-cell markers.

Sequencing input: CD4+ T cells sorted from blood. The receptor source for this set is a woman aged 18-29 years in good health.

V is TRBV4-1 and J is TRBJ2-7; 13 bases match TRBD2. The germline gives CDR1 MGHRA, CDR2 YSYEKL. This CDR3 contains 15 residues. Germline trimming cut 4 bases from V and 6 bases from J; bases unmatched to any gene: 6. CDR3 bases: TGCGCCAGCAGCCTCGGACTAGCGGGAGCCCCCGAGCAGTACTTC. This codes for CASSLGLAGAPEQYF.

The chain links TRBV30 to TRBJ2-4; 8 bases align to TRBD2. The V gene's germline CDR1 is GTSNPN and CDR2 SVGIG (reference sequence). There are 13 residues in the CDR3. The V segment lost 4 bases and the J segment 4 bases; nucleotides outside the gene matches: 3. Here the CDR3 reads CAWITGGKNIQYF. The CDR3 DNA follows: TGTGCCTGGATTACGGGAGGGAAAAACATTCAGTACTTC.

This clonotype has a count of ten or more. The chain combines TRBV15 with TRBJ2-1; D unclear. This CDR3 contains 17 residues. V was trimmed by 3 bases and J by 3 bases, leaving 18 bases between them. Germline V CDR1 and CDR2: LNHNV, YYDKDF (reference sequence). The CDR3 bases are TGTGCCACCAGCAGCACCCCGCGTTCCGGAAACTACAATGAGCAGTTCTTC. Translated: CATSSTPRSGNYNEQFF.